This entry describes one T cell receptor (beta chain). In germline, CDR1 is MNHNY, CDR2 SVGAGI (reference sequence). The CDR3 totals 14 residues. The junction had 3 bases not matched to a gene; V was cut back by 7 bases and J by 6 bases. These data come from a study of cytomegalovirus exposure and HLA in healthy donors. With 60 Vbeta and 13 Jbeta primers, the PCR was carried out. Clones were read by immunoSEQ multiplex PCR, and TCRdb kept only the in-frame ones, dropping some. The sample holds about 120,000 clones. The J gene is TRBJ2-3, the V gene TRBV6-6, with 14 bases fitting TRBD2. Sample: PBMCs. This TCR came from a man aged 35 to 55 in good health and CMV-seropositive. The CDR3 DNA reads as TGTGCCAGCAAGACTAGCGGGAGGGCCGATACGCAGTATTTT. Its protein is CASKTSGRADTQYF.